Below, one T cell receptor (beta chain) is given with its context. These data are taken from a study of blood T cell repertoires in COVID-19. Turning to the study itself: The United States, Italy and Spain provided the acute and convalescent COVID-19 samples. Sources were T cells, B-cell-depleted T cells, or PBMCs; the material itself was cDNA or gDNA.

Authors' data handling: Estimated nucleated cell counts came from reference gene primer amplification. Sequencing was performed with immunoSEQ multiplex PCR; in TCRdb, only in-frame clones are kept and a portion is missing. D and trimming were read from the DNA, whereas the V and J calls and clone size are those reported in that table. The sample holds about 120,000 clones, approximately 85% seen once. Trimming took 0 bases from V and 2 from J, leaving 8 bases between them. The CDR3 is made up of 15 amino acids. Germline CDR1 and CDR2: SGHTA and FQGNSA. The material sequenced was peripheral blood. The receptor's source is a man at least 80 years old with acute or convalescent COVID-19. The gene calls are TRBV7-2 and TRBJ2-4; the D is unclear. DNA for the CDR3: TGTGCCAGCAGCTTAGCGGCAGGTACCAAAAACATTCAGTACTTC. Its protein product is CASSLAAGTKNIQYF.